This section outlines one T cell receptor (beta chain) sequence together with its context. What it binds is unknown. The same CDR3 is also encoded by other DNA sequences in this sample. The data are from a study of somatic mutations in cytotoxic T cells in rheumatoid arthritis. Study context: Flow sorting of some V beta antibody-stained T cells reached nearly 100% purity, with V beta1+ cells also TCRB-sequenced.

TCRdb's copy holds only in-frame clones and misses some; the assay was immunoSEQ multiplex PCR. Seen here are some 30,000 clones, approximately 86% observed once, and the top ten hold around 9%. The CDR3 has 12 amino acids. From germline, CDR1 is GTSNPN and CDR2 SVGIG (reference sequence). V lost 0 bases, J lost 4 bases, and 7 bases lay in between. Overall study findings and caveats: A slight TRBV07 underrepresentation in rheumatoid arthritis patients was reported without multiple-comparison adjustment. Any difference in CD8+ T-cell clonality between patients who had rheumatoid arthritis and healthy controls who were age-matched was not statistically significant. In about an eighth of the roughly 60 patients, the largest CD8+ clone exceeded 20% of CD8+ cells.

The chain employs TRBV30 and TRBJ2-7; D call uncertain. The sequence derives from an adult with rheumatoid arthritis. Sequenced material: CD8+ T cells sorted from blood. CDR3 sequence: CAWSVLGYEQYF. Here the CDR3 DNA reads TGTGCCTGGAGTGTTTTGGGGTACGAGCAGTACTTC.